Here is one T cell receptor beta chain with its context. The data were produced by immunoSEQ multiplex PCR, yet TCRdb's version contains in-frame clones alone and is incomplete. This table holds over 35,000 clones, around 87% found once. This sample stems from a study of T cell changes during pregnancy in multiple sclerosis. The CDR3 runs to 13 residues. Germline V gene data show CDR1 as SGHTA and CDR2 as FQGNSA. Trimming pared 3 bases from V and 5 bases from J, leaving 8 bases between. This receptor was identified in a female donor with multiple sclerosis, enrolled in a pregnancy study. The source material was CD4+ T cells from peripheral blood mononuclear cells, sampled in the second trimester of pregnancy. The J gene is TRBJ2-1, the V gene TRBV7-2; D remains ambiguous. The CDR3 DNA reads as TGTGCCAGCAGCTTCTCCCGGGACAATGAGCAGTTCTTC. This gives the protein CASSFSRDNEQFF.